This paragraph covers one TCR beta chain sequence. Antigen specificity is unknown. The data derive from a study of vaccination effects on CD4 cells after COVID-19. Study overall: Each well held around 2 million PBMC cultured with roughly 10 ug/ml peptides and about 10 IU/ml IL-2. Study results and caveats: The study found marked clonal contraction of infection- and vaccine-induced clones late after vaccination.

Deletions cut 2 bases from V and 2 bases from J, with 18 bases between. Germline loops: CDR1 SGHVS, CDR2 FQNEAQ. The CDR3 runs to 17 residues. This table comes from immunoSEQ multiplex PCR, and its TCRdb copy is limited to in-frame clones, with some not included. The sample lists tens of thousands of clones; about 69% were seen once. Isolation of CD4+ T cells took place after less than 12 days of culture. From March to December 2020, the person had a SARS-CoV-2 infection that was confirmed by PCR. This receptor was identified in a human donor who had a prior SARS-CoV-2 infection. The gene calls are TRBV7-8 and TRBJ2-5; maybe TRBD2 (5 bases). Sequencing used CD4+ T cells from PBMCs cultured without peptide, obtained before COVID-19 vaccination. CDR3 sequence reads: CASSLQGPGGGQETQYF. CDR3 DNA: TGTGCCAGCAGCTTACAAGGCCCCGGAGGTGGTCAAGAGACCCAGTACTTC.